These 19 T cell receptor beta chains originate from one sample sequenced in a study of identical twins. MiXCR was run by TCRdb on the 5' RACE reads, yielding one entry per CDR3 protein. Of 150,000 or so distinct CDR3 sequences in the sample, approximately 3.5% were seen once. Sequencing input: memory T cells sorted from blood. These receptor sequences come from a man aged 18 to 30 in good health.

This clonotype was observed at least ten times. The chain carries TRBV4-3 and TRBJ2-5; maybe TRBD1 (5 bases). Between the trimmed V and J ends, which lost 4 bases and 2 bases, there was a span of 14 bases. The V gene's germline CDR1 is LGHNA and CDR2 YSLEER. CDR3 size: 15 residues. The CDR3 reads CASSPGRAIQETQYF. For the CDR3, the DNA is TGCGCCAGCAGCCCGGGCAGGGCAATTCAAGAGACCCAGTACTTC.

V is TRBV5-1 and J is TRBJ2-5; D ambiguous. There are 12 residues in the CDR3. Germline CDR1 is SGHRS and CDR2 is YFSETQ. Trimming removed 7 bases from V and 3 bases from J, with 10 bases in between. This CDR3 is CASGQDEETQYF. CDR3 in DNA: TGCGCCAGCGGGCAGGACGAAGAGACCCAGTACTTC.

This clonotype was observed at least ten times. The chain joins TRBV11-2 to TRBJ2-1; 9 nucleotides agree with TRBD2. The V and J ends lost 5 bases and 4 bases, in that order; junction bases with no gene match: 18. The germline gives CDR1 SGHAT, CDR2 FQNNGV. The CDR3 contains 19 residues. DNA for the CDR3: TGTGCCAGCAGCCGGACGACTAGCGGCCAAGTCGCGAGTTACAATGAGCAGTTCTTC. Protein: CASSRTTSGQVASYNEQFF.

Many counts were recorded for this clonotype. This sequence joins TRBV7-2 and TRBJ2-2, with TRBD1 as a possible D gene (5 bases). V lost 3 bases and J lost 2, with 16 bases in between. The germline CDR1 and CDR2 sequences are SGHTA and FQGNSA. This CDR3 is built from 17 residues. The CDR3 loop is CASSFEGVGSNTGELFF. The CDR3 nucleotides are TGTGCCAGCAGCTTTGAAGGGGTAGGGTCCAACACCGGGGAGCTGTTTTTT.

At least ten counts were recorded for this clonotype. This chain links TRBV7-2 with TRBJ2-1; perhaps TRBD2 as D (6 bases). The length of the CDR3 is 14 residues. V was shortened by 5 bases and J by 8 bases, with 16 bases between the two germline ends. From germline, CDR1 is SGHTA and CDR2 FQGNSA. This CDR3 reads CASSGRENGYEQFF. For the CDR3, the DNA is TGTGCCAGCAGCGGCCGGGAGAACGGCTATGAGCAGTTCTTC.

This clonotype was detected many times. The rearrangement links TRBV24-1 to TRBJ2-5, with TRBD1 identical over 10 bases. V lost 4 bases to trimming and J lost 2 bases; unmatched junction nucleotides: 6. Germline V lookup: CDR1 KGHDR, CDR2 SFDVKD. The CDR3 runs to 16 residues. Here the CDR3 DNA reads TGTGCCACCAGTGACGCTGGGACAGGGGAACAAGAGACCCAGTACTTC. Residues: CATSDAGTGEQETQYF.

This clonotype was picked up many times. CDR3 region: CASSPKRGDISAWNTEAFF. The CDR3, as DNA: TGTGCCAGCAGCCCAAAGCGGGGCGACATATCGGCATGGAACACTGAAGCTTTCTTT. The chain employs TRBV11-1 and TRBJ1-1; TRBD1 might be the D (5 bases). The CDR3 runs to 19 residues. Germline CDR1 reads SGHAT; CDR2 reads FQDESV (reference sequence). The V and J ends lost 5 bases and 1 base respectively, with 26 bases between them. Looking up the rest from reference TRBV11-1 and TRBJ1-1 gives the full variable domain: EAEVAQSPRYKITEKSQAVAFWCDPISGHATLYWYRQILGQGPELLVQFQDESVVDDSQLPKDRFSAERLKGVDSTLKIQPAELGDSAMYLCASSPKRGDISAWNTEAFFGQGTRLTVV.

This clonotype showed up many times. This chain joins TRBV12-3 or TRBV12-4 and TRBJ1-5; D is undetermined. Trimming pared 3 bases from V and 12 bases from J, leaving 12 bases between. The CDR3 is 12 residues long. In DNA form, the CDR3 reads TGTGCCAGCAGTTTTAGTGGGAAGAGCCAGCATTTT. It specifies CASSFSGKSQHF.

This clonotype was seen ten or more times. CDR3 coding DNA: TGTGCCAGCAGGGCCCCGGGACAGGGTAAGGAGCAGTACGTC. Its protein is CASRAPGQGKEQYV. The V call is TRBV5-5, the J call TRBJ2-7, with 9 bases that match TRBD1. The CDR3 runs 14 residues. Trimming cost V 5 bases and J 7 bases; bases outside gene matches: 10. Germline values: CDR1 SGHKS, CDR2 YYEKEE (reference sequence).

This clonotype was detected many times. This chain's CDR3 is CASSVAVQPRETQYF. CDR3 in DNA: TGTGCCAGCAGCGTAGCGGTCCAGCCGAGGGAGACCCAGTACTTC. V usage is TRBV9 and J usage is TRBJ2-5; no reliable D call. Germline CDR1 SGDLS, CDR2 YYNGEE. Trimming removed 0 bases at V and 5 bases at J, with 14 bases between. The CDR3 spans 15 residues. Together with reference TRBV9 and TRBJ2-5, the CDR3 gives the full variable domain: DSGVTQTPKHLITATGQRVTLRCSPRSGDLSVYWYQQSLDQGLQFLIQYYNGEERAKGNILERFSAQQFPDLHSELNLSSLELGDSALYFCASSVAVQPRETQYFGPGTRLLVL.

This clonotype has ten or more counts. The chain recombines TRBV3-1 with TRBJ2-3; D is undetermined. With 8 bases removed from V and 3 bases from J, the gap between germline ends came to 18 bases. Per germline, CDR1 LGHDT and CDR2 YNNKEL (reference sequence). The CDR3 covers 15 residues. This chain's CDR3 is CASRSRALPTDTQYF. The CDR3 DNA sequence: TGTGCCAGCCGGAGCCGGGCGCTACCGACAGATACGCAGTATTTT.

This clonotype was observed at least ten times. This chain links TRBV15 with TRBJ1-5, with D possibly matching TRBD1 (6 bases). The germline gives CDR1 LNHNV, CDR2 YYDKDF (reference sequence). This CDR3 has 15 residues. The germline V and J ends were trimmed by 1 base and 3 bases, with 10 bases remaining between them. The CDR3 DNA reads as TGTGCCACCAGCAGAGTACAGGGATCCAATCAGCCCCAGCATTTT. Its translation is CATSRVQGSNQPQHF.

This clonotype was recorded at least ten times. The chain links TRBV7-9 to TRBJ2-7, with 8 bases fitting TRBD1. Germline-derived CDR1 and CDR2 are SEHNR and FQNEAQ (reference sequence). Trimming at V came to 5 bases and at J to 0 bases, leaving 6 bases not matched to a gene. This CDR3 has 15 residues. In DNA form, the CDR3 reads TGTGCCAGCAGCGGAACCGGGACAGGCTCCTACGAGCAGTACTTC. It codes for CASSGTGTGSYEQYF.

This clonotype was counted ten times or more. The chain carries TRBV20-1 and TRBJ2-1; TRBD2 matches 8 bases. The V gene end was trimmed by 2 bases and the J gene end by 2 bases; junction bases not matched to a gene: 5. The CDR3 has 15 amino acids. Germline V gene data show CDR1 as DFQATT and CDR2 as SNEGSKA (reference sequence). The chain's CDR3 is CSARTGLGPYNEQFF. CDR3 coding DNA: TGCAGTGCTAGAACGGGACTAGGACCCTACAATGAGCAGTTCTTC.

This clonotype came up many times. The chain is built from TRBV27 and TRBJ2-2, with D uncertain. CDR3 length: 13 amino acids. The V end was cut by 6 bases, the J end by 2 bases, with 7 bases between. In germline, CDR1 is MNHEY, CDR2 SMNVEV (reference sequence). CDR3 residues: CASRPSNTGELFF. Written as DNA, the CDR3 is TGTGCCAGCAGACCCAGCAACACCGGGGAGCTGTTTTTT.

The chain combines TRBV4-1 with TRBJ2-2; D gene ambiguous. This CDR3 spans 16 amino acids. CDR1 and CDR2 (germline): MGHRA, YSYEKL. Trimming shortened V by 2 bases and J by 4 bases, and 14 bases separated the two germline ends. The DNA for the CDR3 is TGCGCCAGCAGCCAATATATAGATCCGGGCACCGGGGAGCTGTTTTTT. This sequence encodes CASSQYIDPGTGELFF.

In its sample, this clonotype was seen many times. The chain carries TRBV6-1 and TRBJ2-3; 14 bases are shared with TRBD2. Germline CDR1 is MNHNS and CDR2 is SASEGT. The ends lost 6 bases at V and 8 bases at J; junction bases unmatched: 7. This CDR3 spans 15 amino acids. The CDR3 DNA reads as TGTGCCAGCAGCCCCGGGACTAGCGGGAGTTCTACGCAGTATTTT. Translated: CASSPGTSGSSTQYF.

In its sample, this clonotype was seen many times. The rearrangement links TRBV6-5 to TRBJ2-1; 10 bases map to TRBD2. Germline CDR1 is MNHEY and CDR2 is SVGAGI. V lost 0 bases to trimming and J lost 8 bases; unmatched junction nucleotides: 10. CDR3 length: 17 residues. CDR3 sequence reads: CASSYSSASGRADEQFF. DNA for the CDR3: TGTGCCAGCAGTTACTCGTCGGCTAGCGGGAGAGCTGATGAGCAGTTCTTC.

This clonotype was seen a handful of times. The genes are TRBV7-6 and TRBJ2-5; 7 nucleotides match TRBD1. V gave up 5 bases and J gave up 5 bases; unmatched junction bases: 8. CDR1 and CDR2 from the germline V gene are SGHVS and FNYEAQ. The CDR3 totals 14 residues. DNA for the CDR3: TGTGCCAGCAGCCCAGGGACAGTGGAGGAGACCCAGTACTTC. Translated, it gives CASSPGTVEETQYF.